This TCR beta chain was observed in a study of blood T cells in healthy people across ages. A minimum of 6 micrograms of total RNA was extracted per sample. The use of a sample-barcoded 5' primer and a J-beta primer mix characterized a second PCR of roughly 6 to 12 cycles. TCRdb fed the 5' RACE reads into MiXCR, producing one record per CDR3 protein. Seen here are about 580,000 distinct CDR3 sequences, around half observed once, and the top ten hold 20% to 25%. Germline V CDR1 and CDR2: SGHTA, FQGNSA. The CDR3 has 15 amino acids. Points on this clonotype: At one end, the junction sequence differs from germline, possibly due to a read error.

This sequence was found in an elderly man in good health. Sequencing used blood. The chain is built from TRBV7-2 and TRBJ1-2; D is possibly TRBD1 (5 bases). The CDR3 here is CASSAGPTSLYGCTF. The CDR3 nucleotides are TGTGCCAGCAGCGCAGGGCCCACAAGCCTCTATGGCTGCACCTTC.